The entry below describes one T cell receptor (beta chain). A much larger clone is a single base away; this may be a read error. V lost 6 bases, J lost 5 bases, and 13 bases lay in between. The CDR3 has 13 amino acids. The source material, about 18-33 mg of unsorted bulk tissue, was used to co-extract RNA and DNA. The data derive from a study of tumor-infiltrating lymphocytes in primary liver carcinoma. TCR beta cDNA came from roughly 0.45 ug total RNA, primed with a constant-region primer. Slightly modified ARM-PCR, run as three nested multiplex PCR rounds, produced the TCR beta libraries. Each of the first two PCR rounds ran approximately 9 cycles with TRBV1-TRBV30 forward and C-beta reverse primers. TCRdb reanalysed the multiplex PCR reads using MiXCR and keeps one entry per CDR3 protein. Among 95,000 to 100,000 distinct CDR3 sequences, around 73% were seen once, and the ten largest hold around 10%.

The receptor was isolated from a woman aged 55-75 years with primary liver carcinoma and hepatitis B virus infection. The sample consisted of liver tumor tissue from sampling region 2. Subset indicated: tumor region T2, inferior pole. This sequence joins TRBV12-3 or TRBV12-4 and TRBJ1-2, with D possibly being TRBD1 (6 bases). The CDR3 bases are TGTGCCAGCAGCATTGGGGGCGGGTATGGCTACACCTTC. Translated: CASSIGGGYGYTF.